The clone carrying this TCR beta chain showed up just once. The data belong to a study of cytomegalovirus exposure and HLA in healthy donors. PCR amplification relied on 60 Vbeta primers (plus 13 Jbeta primers). Profiled with immunoSEQ multiplex PCR; TCRdb holds only in-frame clones, not every one. Counted here are around 210,000 clones, roughly 81% occurring once; the ten biggest clones make up roughly 0.22%. This CDR3 is built from 14 residues. In germline, CDR1 is SNHLY, CDR2 FYNNEI. Trimming removed 1 base from V and 2 bases from J, with 8 bases in between. Sample: PBMCs. The clonotype originates from a girl aged 2-10 years in good health and CMV-seronegative. V usage is TRBV2 and J usage is TRBJ1-1; no reliable D call. CDR3: CASSEGHINTEAFF. The CDR3 DNA reads as TGTGCCAGCAGTGAAGGGCACATTAACACTGAAGCTTTCTTT.